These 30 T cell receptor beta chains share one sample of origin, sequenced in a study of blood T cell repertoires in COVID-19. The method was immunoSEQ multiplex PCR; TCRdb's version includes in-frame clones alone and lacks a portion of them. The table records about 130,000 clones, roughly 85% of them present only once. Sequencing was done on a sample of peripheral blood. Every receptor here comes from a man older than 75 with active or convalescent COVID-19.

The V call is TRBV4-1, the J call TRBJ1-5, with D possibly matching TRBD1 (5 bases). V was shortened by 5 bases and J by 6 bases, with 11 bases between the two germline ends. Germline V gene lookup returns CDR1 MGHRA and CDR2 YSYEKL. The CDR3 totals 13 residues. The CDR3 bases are TGCGCCAGCAGCGGGGGGTATGGTCAGCCCCAGCATTTT. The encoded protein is CASSGGYGQPQHF.

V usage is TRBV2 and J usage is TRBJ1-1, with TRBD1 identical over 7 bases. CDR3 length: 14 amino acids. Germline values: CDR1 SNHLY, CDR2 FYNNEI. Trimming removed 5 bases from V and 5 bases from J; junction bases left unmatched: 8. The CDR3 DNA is TGTGCCAGCAGTCAGACAGGGTTGGTGACTGAAGCTTTCTTT. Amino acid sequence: CASSQTGLVTEAFF.

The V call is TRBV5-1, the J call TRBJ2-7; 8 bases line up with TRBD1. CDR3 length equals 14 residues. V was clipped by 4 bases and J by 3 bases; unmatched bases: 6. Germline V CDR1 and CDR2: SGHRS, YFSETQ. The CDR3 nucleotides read TGCGCCAGCAGCGAAACAGGGGGAAACTACGAGCAGTACTTC. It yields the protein CASSETGGNYEQYF.

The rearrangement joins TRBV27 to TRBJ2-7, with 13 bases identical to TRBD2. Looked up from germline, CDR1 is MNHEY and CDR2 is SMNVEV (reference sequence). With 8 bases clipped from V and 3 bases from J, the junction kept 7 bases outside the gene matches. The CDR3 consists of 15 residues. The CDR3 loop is CASGLAGAVGYEQYF. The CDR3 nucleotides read TGTGCCAGCGGACTAGCGGGAGCCGTTGGCTACGAGCAGTACTTC.

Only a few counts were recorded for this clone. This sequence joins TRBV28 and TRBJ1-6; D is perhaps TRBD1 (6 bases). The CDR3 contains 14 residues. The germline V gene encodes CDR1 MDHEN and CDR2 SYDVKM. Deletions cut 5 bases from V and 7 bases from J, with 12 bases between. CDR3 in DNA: TGTGCCAGCAGTCTAATGAGGGGGAATTCACCCCTCCACTTT. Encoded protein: CASSLMRGNSPLHF. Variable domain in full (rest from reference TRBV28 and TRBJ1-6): DVKVTQSSRYLVKRTGEKVFLECVQDMDHENMFWYRQDPGLGLRLIYFSYDVKMKEKGDIPEGYSVSREKKERFSLILESASTNQTSMYLCASSLMRGNSPLHFGNGTRLTVT.

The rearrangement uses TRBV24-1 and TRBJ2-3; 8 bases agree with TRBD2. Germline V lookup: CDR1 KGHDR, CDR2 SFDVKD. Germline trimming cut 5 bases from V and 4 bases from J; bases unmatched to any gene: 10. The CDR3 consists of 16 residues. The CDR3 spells CATSGERGPGPDTQYF. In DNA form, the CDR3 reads TGTGCCACCAGTGGGGAGCGGGGGCCCGGCCCAGATACGCAGTATTTT.

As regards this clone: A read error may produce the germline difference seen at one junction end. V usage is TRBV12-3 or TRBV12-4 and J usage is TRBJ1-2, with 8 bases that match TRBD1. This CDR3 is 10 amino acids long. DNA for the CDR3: TGTGCCAGCAGCCACCGGGACAGGTGCTTC. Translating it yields CASSHRDRCF.

In DNA, the CDR3 is TGCGCCAGCAGCCGGGGGGGTACAGGGAGGACAGATACGCAGTATTTT. Translation gives CASSRGGTGRTDTQYF. The V call is TRBV4-1, the J call TRBJ2-3; D possibly corresponds to TRBD2 (7 bases). The CDR3 is 16 residues long. The germline gives CDR1 MGHRA, CDR2 YSYEKL. V was cut by 4 bases and J by 3 bases, with 17 bases left in between.

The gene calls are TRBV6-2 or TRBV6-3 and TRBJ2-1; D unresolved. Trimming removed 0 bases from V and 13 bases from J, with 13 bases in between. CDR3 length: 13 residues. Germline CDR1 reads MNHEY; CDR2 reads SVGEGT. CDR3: CASSYSAAVEQFF. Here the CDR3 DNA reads TGTGCCAGCAGTTACTCGGCGGCAGTCGAACAGTTCTTC.

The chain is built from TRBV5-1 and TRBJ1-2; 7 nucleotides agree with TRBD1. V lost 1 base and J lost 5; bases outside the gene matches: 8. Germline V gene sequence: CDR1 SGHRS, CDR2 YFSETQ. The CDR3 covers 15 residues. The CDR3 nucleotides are TGCGCCAGCAGCTTGTCTGGACAGGCGCAGTATGGCTACACCTTC. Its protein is CASSLSGQAQYGYTF.

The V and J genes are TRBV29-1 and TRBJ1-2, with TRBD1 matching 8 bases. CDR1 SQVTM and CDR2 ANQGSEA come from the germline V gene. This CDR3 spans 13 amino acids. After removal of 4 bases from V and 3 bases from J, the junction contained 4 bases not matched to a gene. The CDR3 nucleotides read TGCAGCGTTGCTCGGACAGGGCACTATGGCTACACCTTC. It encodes CSVARTGHYGYTF.

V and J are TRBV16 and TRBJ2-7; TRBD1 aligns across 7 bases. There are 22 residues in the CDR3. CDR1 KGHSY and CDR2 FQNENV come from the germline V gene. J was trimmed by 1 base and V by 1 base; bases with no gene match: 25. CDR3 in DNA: TGTGCCAGCAGCCAATTTGGGGAGCGTCGAGTAGACCGGGACAGAACGTCCTACGAGCAGTACTTC. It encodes CASSQFGERRVDRDRTSYEQYF.

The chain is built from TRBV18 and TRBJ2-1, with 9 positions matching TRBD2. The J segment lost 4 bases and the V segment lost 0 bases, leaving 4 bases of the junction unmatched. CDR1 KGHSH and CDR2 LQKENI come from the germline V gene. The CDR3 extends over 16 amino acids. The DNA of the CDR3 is TGTGCCAGCTCACCACCGAATAGCGGGAGATACAATGAGCAGTTCTTC. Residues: CASSPPNSGRYNEQFF.

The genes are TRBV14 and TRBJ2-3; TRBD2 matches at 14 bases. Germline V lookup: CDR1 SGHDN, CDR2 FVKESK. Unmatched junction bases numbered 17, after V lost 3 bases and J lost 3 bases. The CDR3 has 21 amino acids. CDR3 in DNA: TGTGCCAGCAGCCAGCGTCCCGGGACTAGCGGGAGAAGTAGGGCGACAGATACGCAGTATTTT. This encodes CASSQRPGTSGRSRATDTQYF.

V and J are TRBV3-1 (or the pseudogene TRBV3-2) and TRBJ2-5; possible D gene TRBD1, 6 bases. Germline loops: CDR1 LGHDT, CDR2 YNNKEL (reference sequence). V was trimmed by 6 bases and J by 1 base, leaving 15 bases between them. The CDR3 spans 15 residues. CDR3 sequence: CASRGQRSFQETQYF. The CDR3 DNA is TGTGCCAGCAGAGGACAGAGAAGTTTCCAAGAGACCCAGTACTTC.

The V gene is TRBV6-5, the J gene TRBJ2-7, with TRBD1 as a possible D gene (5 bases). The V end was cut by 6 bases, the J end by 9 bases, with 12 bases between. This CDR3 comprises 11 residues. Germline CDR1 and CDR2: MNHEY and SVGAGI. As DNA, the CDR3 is TGTGCCAGCAGGATGGGGCGGTTGCAGTACTTC. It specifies CASRMGRLQYF.

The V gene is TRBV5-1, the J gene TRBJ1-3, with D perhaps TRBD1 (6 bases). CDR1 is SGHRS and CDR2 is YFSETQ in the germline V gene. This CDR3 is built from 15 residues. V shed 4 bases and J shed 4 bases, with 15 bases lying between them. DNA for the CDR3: TGCGCCAGCAGCAGCCCAGGGGTCGCGGGAAACACCATATATTTT. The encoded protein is CASSSPGVAGNTIYF.

CDR3 sequence (DNA): TGCAGCGGCAGCGACCGGAGTTACACTGAAGCTTTCTTT. Translating it yields CSGSDRSYTEAFF. The chain links TRBV29-1 to TRBJ1-1; D gene uncertain. CDR3 length equals 13 residues. Trimming cost V 7 bases and J 3 bases, with 15 bases left between them. CDR1 SQVTM and CDR2 ANQGSEA come from the germline V gene. Using reference TRBV29-1 and TRBJ1-1 for the parts outside the CDR3, the full variable domain is SAVISQKPSRDICQRGTSLTIQCQVDSQVTMMFWYRQQPGQSLTLIATANQGSEATYESGFVIDKFPISRPNLTFSTLTVSNMSPEDSSIYLCSGSDRSYTEAFFGQGTRLTVV.

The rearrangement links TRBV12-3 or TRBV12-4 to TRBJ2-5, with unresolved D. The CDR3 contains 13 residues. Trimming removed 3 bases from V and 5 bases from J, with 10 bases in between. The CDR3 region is CASSFVAGETQYF. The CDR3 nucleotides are TGTGCCAGCAGTTTTGTTGCCGGGGAGACCCAGTACTTC.

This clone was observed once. CDR3 amino acids: CASDDRGINYGYTF. DNA for the CDR3: TGTGCCAGTGATGACAGGGGCATCAACTATGGCTACACCTTC. The chain has TRBV19 and TRBJ1-2; 8 positions agree with TRBD1. This CDR3 spans 14 amino acids. Germline CDR1 is LNHDA and CDR2 is SQIVND (reference sequence). J gave up 2 bases and V 8 bases, and 7 bases lay outside the gene matches.

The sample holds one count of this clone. The CDR3 sequence is CASGAGTGGVYEQYF. CDR3 bases: TGTGCCAGCGGGGCCGGGACAGGGGGCGTCTACGAGCAGTACTTC. The chain links TRBV2 to TRBJ2-7; TRBD1 matches at 12 bases. Unmatched junction bases numbered 8, after V lost 8 bases and J lost 3 bases. Germline loops: CDR1 SNHLY, CDR2 FYNNEI. The CDR3 runs to 15 residues.

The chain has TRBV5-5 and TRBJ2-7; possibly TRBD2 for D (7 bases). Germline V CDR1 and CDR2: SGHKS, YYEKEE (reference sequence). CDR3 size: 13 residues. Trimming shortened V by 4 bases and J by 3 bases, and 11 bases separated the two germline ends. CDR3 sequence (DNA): TGTGCCAGCAGCCGGGGGGCAGTCTACGAGCAGTACTTC. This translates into CASSRGAVYEQYF.

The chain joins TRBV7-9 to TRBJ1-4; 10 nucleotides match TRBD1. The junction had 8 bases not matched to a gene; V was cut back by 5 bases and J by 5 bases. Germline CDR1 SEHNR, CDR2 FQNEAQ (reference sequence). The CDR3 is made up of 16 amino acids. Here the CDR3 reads CASSLVGGQGNEKLFF. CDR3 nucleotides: TGTGCCAGCAGCCTTGTGGGGGGACAGGGGAATGAAAAACTGTTTTTT.

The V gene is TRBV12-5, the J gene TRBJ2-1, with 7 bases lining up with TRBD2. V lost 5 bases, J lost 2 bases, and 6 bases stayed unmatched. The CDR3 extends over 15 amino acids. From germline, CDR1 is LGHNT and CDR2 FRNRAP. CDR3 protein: CASGPSGVPYNEQFF. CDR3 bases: TGTGCTAGTGGTCCCAGCGGGGTCCCCTACAATGAGCAGTTCTTC.

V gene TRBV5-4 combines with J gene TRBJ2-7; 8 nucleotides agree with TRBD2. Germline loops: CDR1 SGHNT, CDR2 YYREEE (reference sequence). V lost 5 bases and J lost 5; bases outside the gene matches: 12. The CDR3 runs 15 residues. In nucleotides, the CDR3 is TGTGCCAGCAGACCTCGGACTAGCTCAATCAACGAGCAGTACTTC. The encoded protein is CASRPRTSSINEQYF.

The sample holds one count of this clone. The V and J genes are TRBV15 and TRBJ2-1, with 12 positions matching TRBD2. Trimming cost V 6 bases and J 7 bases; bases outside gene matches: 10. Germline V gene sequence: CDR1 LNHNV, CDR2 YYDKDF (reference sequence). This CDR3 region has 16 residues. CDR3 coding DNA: TGTGCCACCAGGGAGCGACTAGCGGGGGTTTCAAATGAGCAGTTCTTC. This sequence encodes CATRERLAGVSNEQFF.

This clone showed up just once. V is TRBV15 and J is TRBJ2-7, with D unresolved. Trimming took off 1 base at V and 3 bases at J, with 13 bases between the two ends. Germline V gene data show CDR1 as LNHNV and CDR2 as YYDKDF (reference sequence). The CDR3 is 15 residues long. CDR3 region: CATSRVLQVSYEQYF. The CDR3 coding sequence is TGTGCCACCAGCAGAGTTCTGCAGGTGAGCTACGAGCAGTACTTC.

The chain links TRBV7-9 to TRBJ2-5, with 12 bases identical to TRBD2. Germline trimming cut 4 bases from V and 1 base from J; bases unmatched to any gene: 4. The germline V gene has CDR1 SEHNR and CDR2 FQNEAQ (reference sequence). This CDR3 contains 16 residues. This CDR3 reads CASSSRLAGVQETQYF. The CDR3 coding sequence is TGTGCCAGCAGCTCGAGACTAGCGGGGGTCCAAGAGACCCAGTACTTC. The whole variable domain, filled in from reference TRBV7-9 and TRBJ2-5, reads DTGVSQNPRHKITKRGQNVTFRCDPISEHNRLYWYRQTLGQGPEFLTYFQNEAQLEKSRLLSDRFSAERPKGSFSTLEIQRTEQGDSAMYLCASSSRLAGVQETQYFGPGTRLLVL.

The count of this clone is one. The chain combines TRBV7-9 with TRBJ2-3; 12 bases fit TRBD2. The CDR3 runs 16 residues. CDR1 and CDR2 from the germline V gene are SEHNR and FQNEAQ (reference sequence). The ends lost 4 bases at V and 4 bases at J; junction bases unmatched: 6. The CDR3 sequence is CASSSNLAGGPDTQYF. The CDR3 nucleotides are TGTGCCAGCAGCTCCAATCTAGCGGGAGGGCCAGATACGCAGTATTTT.

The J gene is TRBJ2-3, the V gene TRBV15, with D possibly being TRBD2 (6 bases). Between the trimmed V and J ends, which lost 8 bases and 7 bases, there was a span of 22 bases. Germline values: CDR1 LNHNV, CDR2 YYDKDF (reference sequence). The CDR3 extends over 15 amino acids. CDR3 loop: CATASQEGRVYTQYF. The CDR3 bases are TGTGCCACCGCATCACAGGAGGGCCGTGTATATACGCAGTATTTT.